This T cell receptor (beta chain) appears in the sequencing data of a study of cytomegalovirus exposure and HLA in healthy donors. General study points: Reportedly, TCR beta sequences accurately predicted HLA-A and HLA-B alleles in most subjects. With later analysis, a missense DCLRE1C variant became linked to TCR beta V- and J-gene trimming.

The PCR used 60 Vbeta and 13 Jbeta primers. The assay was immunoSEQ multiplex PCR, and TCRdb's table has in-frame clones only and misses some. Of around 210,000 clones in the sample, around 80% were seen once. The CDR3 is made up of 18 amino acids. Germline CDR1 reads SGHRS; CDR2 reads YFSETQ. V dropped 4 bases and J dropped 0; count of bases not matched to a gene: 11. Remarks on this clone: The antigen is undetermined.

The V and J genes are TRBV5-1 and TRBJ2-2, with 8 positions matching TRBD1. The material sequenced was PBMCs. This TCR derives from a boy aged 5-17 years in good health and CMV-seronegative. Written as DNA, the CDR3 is TGCGCCAGCAGCCGACACAGACAGGGGTGGGCGAACACCGGGGAGCTGTTTTTT. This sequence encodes CASSRHRQGWANTGELFF.